This T cell receptor beta chain was captured by sequencing in a study of blood T cell repertoires in COVID-19. Study summary: Sites in the United States, Italy and Spain provided acute and convalescent COVID-19 samples.

This CDR3 has 13 residues. V shed 6 bases and J 7 bases; nucleotides not matched to a gene: 6. Per the germline V gene, CDR1 is SGHTA and CDR2 is FQGTGA. As originally analysed: Estimated nucleated cell counts came from reference gene primer amplification. Sequenced by immunoSEQ multiplex PCR; TCRdb stores in-frame clones only, minus some. D and trimming were read from the DNA, whereas the V and J calls and clone size are those reported in that table. The sample shows about 57,000 clones, about 90% of them seen only once. This chain joins TRBV7-3 and TRBJ1-5; 7 bases fit TRBD1. The sample was peripheral blood. The source is a woman of 80 years or more with COVID-19, enrolled during active disease. CDR3: CASSLDRTQPQHF. The DNA of the CDR3 is TGTGCCAGCAGTTTGGACAGGACCCAGCCCCAGCATTTT.